Below are 11 T cell receptor beta chains sequenced from a single sample in a study of T cells in Graves' hyperthyroidism and ophthalmopathy. TCR beta CDR3 sequences were amplified from RNA transcripts. First-round RT-PCR targeting the TCR CDR3 was performed with the HTBI primer set. Via MiXCR, TCRdb re-called the multiplex PCR reads, giving one row per CDR3 protein. There are some 620,000 distinct CDR3 sequences in the sample; around 15% occur only once, and 3.8% lies in the top ten. Sequenced input: blood. The receptors derive from a woman aged 25 to 45 with Graves' hyperthyroidism.

Many counts were recorded for this clonotype. This chain joins TRBV5-1 and TRBJ2-7; 9 bases are a match to TRBD1. The CDR3 contains 17 residues. V shed 4 bases and J 2 bases; nucleotides not matched to a gene: 13. CDR1 is SGHRS, CDR2 YFSETQ, per germline. The CDR3 DNA follows: TGCGCCAGCAGCCTCATTGATCCGGGACAGGGTCCCTACGAGCAGTACTTC. Translated: CASSLIDPGQGPYEQYF.

This clonotype was seen at least ten times. The chain employs TRBV18 and TRBJ2-1; 10 nucleotides align to TRBD2. V lost 3 bases, J lost 6 bases, and 8 bases stayed unmatched. From germline, CDR1 is KGHSH and CDR2 LQKENI. CDR3 size: 16 residues. The CDR3 DNA is TGTGCCAGCTCACCTCCAACTAGCGGGACTGGCAATGAGCAGTTCTTC. Amino acid sequence: CASSPPTSGTGNEQFF.

Comment on this clonotype: Being one base from a much bigger clone, this may be a read error. Without the conserved terminal phenylalanine or tryptophan, this CDR3 likely stems from a read error. The V call is TRBV4-3, the J call TRBJ1-1; D not resolved. Germline lookup yields CDR1 LGHNA and CDR2 YSLEER. Trimming shortened V by 0 bases and J by 2 bases, and 7 bases separated the two germline ends. The CDR3 has 14 amino acids. The CDR3 reads CASSQDQANTEAFL. DNA for the CDR3: TGCGCCAGCAGCCAAGATCAGGCCAACACTGAAGCTTTCCTT.

This clonotype was recorded only once. The chain uses TRBV10-3 and TRBJ2-1; 11 bases fit TRBD2. Germline CDR1 and CDR2: ENHRY and SYGVKD. The CDR3 covers 19 residues. The J segment lost 6 bases and the V segment lost 0 bases, leaving 13 bases of the junction unmatched. The CDR3 loop is CAISESTRSTSGSGNEQFF. In nucleotides, the CDR3 is TGTGCCATCAGTGAGTCGACCCGGAGTACTAGCGGGAGCGGCAATGAGCAGTTCTTC.

This clonotype showed up just a few times. This chain uses TRBV20-1 with TRBJ1-5; 7 nucleotides align to TRBD1. The CDR3 has 12 amino acids. Germline values: CDR1 DFQATT, CDR2 SNEGSKA (reference sequence). The CDR3 DNA sequence: TGCGATTGGGGACAGAGCAATCAGCCCCAGCATTTT. Its protein product is CDWGQSNQPQHF.

This chain links TRBV30 with TRBJ1-2; D is uncertain. The CDR3 extends over 12 amino acids. Germline lookup yields CDR1 GTSNPN and CDR2 SVGIG (reference sequence). With 4 bases removed from V and 8 bases from J, the gap between germline ends came to 14 bases. CDR3 region: CAWNPGRVGYTF. The CDR3 DNA reads TGTGCCTGGAACCCTGGGAGGGTGGGCTACACCTTC.

This clonotype showed up many times. The V and J genes are TRBV20-1 and TRBJ2-2; TRBD1 matches at 7 bases. The ends lost 3 bases at V and 5 bases at J; junction bases unmatched: 3. Looked up from germline, CDR1 is DFQATT and CDR2 is SNEGSKA (reference sequence). The CDR3 loop spans 13 amino acids. The CDR3 nucleotides read TGCAGTGCTAGGGACAGGCCTACCGGGGAGCTGTTTTTT. It yields the protein CSARDRPTGELFF.

The chain couples TRBV11-2 to TRBJ1-2; D might be TRBD1 (5 bases). This CDR3 has 15 amino acids. Germline CDR1 SGHAT, CDR2 FQNNGV. Trimming took 6 bases from V and 3 from J, leaving 17 bases between them. The CDR3 sequence is CASSQVGVRDYGYTF. CDR3 sequence (DNA): TGTGCCAGCAGTCAAGTGGGGGTTAGAGACTATGGCTACACCTTC.

This clonotype has more than one count but fewer than ten. The rearrangement links TRBV19 to TRBJ2-3; D is perhaps TRBD1 (5 bases). The CDR3 sequence is 14 residues long. V gave up 7 bases and J gave up 6 bases, with 17 bases separating them. Germline loops: CDR1 LNHDA, CDR2 SQIVND (reference sequence). The CDR3 coding sequence is TGTGCCAGTATCGGACAACCCGACCCCGATACGCAGTATTTT. It encodes CASIGQPDPDTQYF.

This clonotype was picked up a small number of times. The chain uses TRBV6-6 and TRBJ1-1, with D tentatively TRBD1 (6 bases). CDR3 length: 15 amino acids. CDR1 MNHNY and CDR2 SVGAGI come from the germline V gene (reference sequence). V was cut by 2 bases and J by 4 bases, with 14 bases left in between. CDR3 protein: CASSYPAGVGTEAFF. CDR3 coding DNA: TGTGCCAGCAGTTACCCTGCAGGGGTCGGCACTGAAGCTTTCTTT.

Turning to this clonotype: This may stem from a read error, because a much larger clone lies one nucleotide away. The chain joins TRBV28 to TRBJ1-1; a possible D gene is TRBD1 (5 bases). CDR1 is MDHEN, CDR2 SYDVKM, per germline. Deletions cut 2 bases from V and 1 base from J, with 11 bases between. The CDR3 length is 15 residues. The CDR3 sequence: CASSLRGASNTEAFF. CDR3 nucleotides: TGTGCCAGCAGTTTAAGGGGCGCGTCGAACACTGAAGCTTTCTTT.